This TCR beta chain derives from a study of PD-L1 blockade in urothelial cancer. CDR3 length: 15 amino acids. Germline CDR1 and CDR2: SNHLY and FYNNEI. Trimming at V came to 8 bases and at J to 3 bases, leaving 8 bases not matched to a gene. Data came from immunoSEQ multiplex PCR; TCRdb stores just in-frame clones and leaves some out. The repertoire has approximately 52,000 clones, approximately 81% of them found once; the top ten carry 4%. Time point in this sample: pretreatment peripheral blood. This chain joins TRBV2 and TRBJ1-4; 8 nucleotides agree with TRBD1. The TCR was taken from a man aged 70 or older with urothelial cancer. The sample in question was PBMCs, obtained around atezolizumab (anti-PD-L1) treatment. The CDR3 coding sequence is TGTGCCAGCGGCGCAGGGGGCGCCTCTAATGAAAAACTGTTTTTT. Its translation: CASGAGGASNEKLFF.